This T cell receptor (beta chain) is from a study of identical twins. Study results and caveats: Cross-sectional statistics underpinned the conclusions; the same donors were not followed. Twins' surplus sharing was weaker for beta out-of-frame sequences.

About this clonotype itself: What it binds is unknown. A much larger clone lies one base from this, so it may be a read error.

Each cDNA held unique molecular identifiers, and template switching gave it a universal primer site. Each CDR3 protein gets one entry after TCRdb re-called the 5' RACE reads with MiXCR. The table lists 120,000 to 150,000 distinct CDR3 sequences, around 3.6% of them singletons. The CDR3 is 13 residues long. Looked up from germline, CDR1 is ENHRY and CDR2 is SYGVKD. The rearrangement joins TRBV10-3 to TRBJ2-3, with D perhaps TRBD2 (5 bases). The material sequenced was memory T cells sorted from blood. The receptor was isolated from a man aged 18 to 30 in good health. The CDR3 DNA follows: TGTGCCATCAGAAAGGGAGTCACAGATACGCAGTTTTTT. Translating it yields CAIRKGVTDTQFF.